What follows are 10 T cell receptor beta chains derived from one specimen sequenced in a study of blood T cell repertoires in COVID-19. Sequencing was performed with immunoSEQ multiplex PCR; in TCRdb, only in-frame clones are kept and a portion is missing. The repertoire holds 110,000 to 150,000 clones, with roughly 80% as singletons. Source material: peripheral blood. These receptors were obtained from a woman aged 80 or older with acute or convalescent COVID-19.

The rearrangement links TRBV5-5 to TRBJ1-1; 8 bases agree with TRBD1. This CDR3 is 13 amino acids long. Unmatched junction bases numbered 0, after V lost 0 bases and J lost 5 bases. Germline V lookup: CDR1 SGHKS, CDR2 YYEKEE (reference sequence). The CDR3 DNA is TGTGCCAGCAGCTTGGGGACAGGGACTGAAGCTTTCTTT. Its protein product is CASSLGTGTEAFF. The variable domain in full, completed from reference TRBV5-5 and TRBJ1-1, reads DAGVTQSPTHLIKTRGQQVTLRCSPISGHKSVSWYQQVLGQGPQFIFQYYEKEERGRGNFPDRFSARQFPNYSSELNVNALLLGDSALYLCASSLGTGTEAFFGQGTRLTVV.

Here the CDR3 reads CASSPMGASHEKLFF. In nucleotides, the CDR3 is TGTGCCAGCAGCCCCATGGGGGCCTCACATGAAAAACTGTTTTTT. J is TRBJ1-4 and V is TRBV11-2, with a weak D call TRBD1 (6 bases). Germline V lookup: CDR1 SGHAT, CDR2 FQNNGV. There are 15 residues in the CDR3. V was clipped by 5 bases and J by 6 bases, with 16 bases between them. The full variable domain, in which reference TRBV11-2 and TRBJ1-4 provide the parts outside the CDR3, is EAGVAQSPRYKIIEKRQSVAFWCNPISGHATLYWYQQILGQGPKLLIQFQNNGVVDDSQLPKDRFSAERLKGVDSTLKIQPAKLEDSAVYLCASSPMGASHEKLFFGSGTQLSVL.

In nucleotides, the CDR3 is TGTGCCAGCAGTGCCCCGACAGGGGGCTGGGGGAACACTGAAGCTTTCTTT. Protein product: CASSAPTGGWGNTEAFF. V is TRBV25-1 and J is TRBJ1-1; 10 bases align to TRBD1. This CDR3 is built from 17 residues. Germline-derived CDR1 and CDR2 are MGHDK and SYGVNS. The V segment lost 4 bases and the J segment 1 base; nucleotides outside the gene matches: 9.

This clone was seen only a few times. The rearrangement joins TRBV30 to TRBJ1-1; D unresolved. Trimming removed 3 bases at V and 5 bases at J, with 28 bases between. The CDR3 loop spans 18 amino acids. Germline CDR1 GTSNPN, CDR2 SVGIG (reference sequence). The CDR3 sequence is CAWSAPPLRGGKGTEAFF. The DNA for the CDR3 is TGTGCCTGGAGCGCTCCCCCTTTACGTGGAGGGAAGGGAACTGAAGCTTTCTTT. The full variable domain, its missing parts supplied by reference TRBV30 and TRBJ1-1, is SQTIHQWPATLVQPVGSPLSLECTVEGTSNPNLYWYRQAAGRGLQLLFYSVGIGQISSEVPQNLSASRPQDRQFILSSKKLLLSDSGFYLCAWSAPPLRGGKGTEAFFGQGTRLTVV.

The chain has TRBV18 and TRBJ2-3; D is perhaps TRBD1 (5 bases). The CDR3 is 14 residues long. In germline, CDR1 is KGHSH, CDR2 LQKENI. V was trimmed by 4 bases and J by 0 bases, leaving 8 bases between them. As DNA, the CDR3 is TGTGCCAGCTCACGACAGAGGAGCACAGATACGCAGTATTTT. Translation gives CASSRQRSTDTQYF.

Here the CDR3 DNA reads TGTGCCAGCAGCGGACAGGACACAGATACGCAGTATTTT. As protein: CASSGQDTDTQYF. The chain links TRBV2 to TRBJ2-3, with TRBD1 matching 7 bases. J gave up 2 bases and V 6 bases, and 2 bases lay outside the gene matches. Looked up from germline, CDR1 is SNHLY and CDR2 is FYNNEI. This CDR3 has 13 amino acids.

J is TRBJ2-1 and V is TRBV7-3, with D maybe TRBD2 (6 bases). With 1 base removed from V and 2 bases from J, the gap between germline ends came to 9 bases. In germline, CDR1 is SGHTA, CDR2 FQGTGA. The CDR3 is 15 amino acids. The CDR3 spells CASSLNSGAYNEQFF. CDR3 DNA sequence: TGTGCCAGCAGCTTAAACTCGGGGGCCTACAATGAGCAGTTCTTC.

This rearrangement joins TRBV7-2 to TRBJ2-7, with 8 bases fitting TRBD1. Looked up from germline, CDR1 is SGHTA and CDR2 is FQGNSA. Trimming took 4 bases from V and 2 from J; bases not matched to a gene: 7. CDR3 length equals 15 residues. The CDR3 is CASSSRQGNPYEQYF. CDR3 nucleotide sequence: TGTGCCAGCAGCTCCAGACAGGGGAATCCCTACGAGCAGTACTTC.

The rearrangement links TRBV18 to TRBJ1-5, with 9 bases fitting TRBD1. Trimming at V came to 3 bases and at J to 6 bases, leaving 9 bases not matched to a gene. The CDR3 consists of 16 residues. Germline assignment: CDR1 KGHSH and CDR2 LQKENI. The CDR3 loop reads CASSPQTGGGGQPQHF. CDR3 DNA sequence: TGTGCCAGCTCACCGCAGACAGGGGGAGGAGGTCAGCCCCAGCATTTT. Together with reference TRBV18 and TRBJ1-5, the CDR3 gives the full variable domain: NAGVMQNPRHLVRRRGQEARLRCSPMKGHSHVYWYRQLPEEGLKFMVYLQKENIIDESGMPKERFSAEFPKEGPSILRIQQVVRGDSAAYFCASSPQTGGGGQPQHFGDGTRLSIL.

V and J are TRBV2 and TRBJ2-5; a weak D match, TRBD1 (6 bases). The CDR3 has 13 amino acids. V lost 7 bases, J lost 4 bases, and 13 bases lay in between. Germline-derived CDR1 and CDR2 are SNHLY and FYNNEI. The CDR3 bases are TGTGCCAGCATTCACAGGGAAGGAGAGACCCAGTACTTC. Encoded protein: CASIHREGETQYF.